These 30 T cell receptor beta chains share one sample of origin, sequenced in a study of a mutant IDH1 vaccine in newly diagnosed glioma. Profiled with immunoSEQ multiplex PCR; TCRdb holds only in-frame clones, not every one. The table shows 50,000 to 60,000 clones, with around 78% occurring only once. No antigen has been assigned to these receptors. Time point: week 5, during vaccination. Every vaccine dose comprised 300 ug of mutant IDH1 20-mer peptide plus topical imiquimod. The source was PBMCs, collected from a glioma patient whose treatment included an IDH1 peptide vaccine. The receptor source for this set is a man in his forties or fifties with glioma.

This chain joins TRBV15 and TRBJ2-5; possibly TRBD2 for D (6 bases). V was cut by 0 bases and J by 4 bases, with 6 bases left in between. The germline CDR1 and CDR2 sequences are LNHNV and YYDKDF (reference sequence). The CDR3 has 13 amino acids. The CDR3 here is CATSRDSGETQYF. The CDR3 nucleotides are TGTGCCACCAGCAGAGATAGCGGAGAGACCCAGTACTTC.

The V gene is TRBV7-2, the J gene TRBJ2-2; D is possibly TRBD1 (5 bases). Trimming stripped 3 bases from V and 6 bases from J, with 11 bases between. The CDR3 sequence is 14 residues long. CDR1 SGHTA and CDR2 FQGNSA come from the germline V gene. This CDR3 is CASSLNQGSGELFF. DNA of the CDR3: TGTGCCAGCAGCTTGAATCAGGGCTCCGGGGAGCTGTTTTTT.

This clone was observed a few times. The rearrangement joins TRBV2 to TRBJ1-4, with a possible D match to TRBD1 (5 bases). The V and J ends lost 7 bases and 4 bases respectively, with 7 bases between them. Germline V gene sequence: CDR1 SNHLY, CDR2 FYNNEI. The CDR3 length is 12 residues. CDR3 DNA: TGTGCCAGCATGGGGGGTAATGAAAAACTGTTTTTT. Amino acids: CASMGGNEKLFF. The complete variable domain, with remaining parts taken from reference TRBV2 and TRBJ1-4, reads EPEVTQTPSHQVTQMGQEVILRCVPISNHLYFYWYRQILGQKVEFLVSFYNNEISEKSEIFDDQFSVERPDGSNFTLKIRSTKLEDSAMYFCASMGGNEKLFFGSGTQLSVL.

The rearrangement links TRBV20-1 to TRBJ2-5; D is unresolved. V was cut by 3 bases and J by 5 bases, with 7 bases left in between. The CDR3 sequence is 11 residues long. Germline V CDR1 and CDR2: DFQATT, SNEGSKA (reference sequence). For the CDR3, the DNA is TGCAGTGCTAGCCACGGGGAGACCCAGTACTTC. The encoded protein is CSASHGETQYF.

The chain combines TRBV10-3 with TRBJ1-1; the D gene is possibly TRBD1 (5 bases). CDR1 is ENHRY and CDR2 is SYGVKD in the germline V gene. CDR3 length: 14 amino acids. V lost 1 base, J lost 4 bases, and 10 bases lay in between. The CDR3 bases are TGTGCCATCAGTGAGTATATCGGGGGCACTGAAGCTTTCTTT. Translating it yields CAISEYIGGTEAFF.

The chain recombines TRBV7-6 with TRBJ1-5; TRBD1 agrees at 7 bases. Losses at the gene ends were 3 bases for V and 4 bases for J; bases not matched to a gene: 6. Germline V gene lookup returns CDR1 SGHVS and CDR2 FNYEAQ. The CDR3 has 15 residues. Here the CDR3 reads CASSFSGGLNQPQHF. CDR3 bases: TGTGCCAGCAGCTTCTCAGGGGGGTTGAATCAGCCCCAGCATTTT.

The chain couples TRBV5-1 to TRBJ1-6, with D maybe TRBD1 (6 bases). Looked up from germline, CDR1 is SGHRS and CDR2 is YFSETQ. V was pared by 0 bases and J by 8 bases, with 12 bases between. The CDR3 extends over 15 amino acids. CDR3 DNA: TGCGCCAGCAGCTTGGGTGATGGGGGGCATTCACCCCTCCACTTT. It specifies CASSLGDGGHSPLHF.

V gene TRBV5-6 combines with J gene TRBJ2-1, with 8 positions matching TRBD2. The CDR3 loop spans 15 amino acids. J gave up 7 bases and V 6 bases, and 12 bases lay outside the gene matches. Germline CDR1 is SGHDT and CDR2 is YYEEEE. The CDR3 is CASTPRSGGPNEQFF. Written as DNA, the CDR3 is TGTGCCAGCACCCCTCGGAGCGGGGGCCCTAATGAGCAGTTCTTC.

This clone appeared a single time. The V call is TRBV7-6, the J call TRBJ2-5; no clear D gene. This CDR3 has 13 residues. Per the germline V gene, CDR1 is SGHVS and CDR2 is FNYEAQ. V gave up 5 bases and J gave up 5 bases, with 12 bases separating them. CDR3 amino acids: CASSSRQSETQYF. The CDR3 coding sequence is TGTGCCAGCAGCAGTAGGCAGAGTGAGACCCAGTACTTC.

The sample holds a few counts of this clone. The V gene is TRBV5-1, the J gene TRBJ2-1, with 7 bases aligning to TRBD2. This CDR3 has 13 amino acids. The V gene end was trimmed by 4 bases and the J gene end by 10 bases; junction bases not matched to a gene: 8. CDR1 is SGHRS and CDR2 is YFSETQ in the germline V gene. CDR3 DNA: TGCGCCAGCAGCATGACCGGGGGGAAAGAGCAGTTCTTC. Translation gives CASSMTGGKEQFF.

The chain couples TRBV2 to TRBJ1-2; D is ambiguous. The germline gives CDR1 SNHLY, CDR2 FYNNEI. The CDR3 is 17 amino acids. Trimming left V 4 bases short and J 0 bases short, with 18 bases between. This CDR3 reads CASSGSVRAGANYGYTF. CDR3 coding DNA: TGTGCCAGCAGTGGATCAGTCCGGGCAGGAGCTAACTATGGCTACACCTTC.

The CDR3 region is CASSVGGRYQETQYF. In DNA, the CDR3 is TGTGCCAGCAGTGTAGGGGGCCGGTACCAAGAGACCCAGTACTTC. The genes are TRBV2 and TRBJ2-5; TRBD1 agrees at 7 bases. V trimming: 4 bases; J trimming: 0 bases; junction bases outside the gene matches: 5. This CDR3 is built from 15 residues. The germline V gene has CDR1 SNHLY and CDR2 FYNNEI.

The chain links TRBV25-1 to TRBJ2-3; a possible D gene is TRBD1 (5 bases). Per germline, CDR1 MGHDK and CDR2 SYGVNS. V shed 8 bases and J shed 1 base, with 19 bases lying between them. This CDR3 comprises 16 residues. This chain's CDR3 is CASSLGVTRGTDTQYF. Written as DNA, the CDR3 is TGTGCCAGCTCCCTAGGGGTAACTCGAGGCACAGATACGCAGTATTTT.

This CDR3 is CASSYTGAQETQYF. For the CDR3, the DNA is TGTGCCAGCAGTTACACAGGGGCCCAAGAGACCCAGTACTTC. V gene TRBV6-5 combines with J gene TRBJ2-5, with 7 bases identical to TRBD1. Trimming removed 2 bases from V and 1 base from J; junction bases left unmatched: 1. Germline lookup yields CDR1 MNHEY and CDR2 SVGAGI. This CDR3 has 14 residues.

The chain employs TRBV7-9 and TRBJ2-7; D call uncertain. The CDR3 consists of 12 residues. The V gene's germline CDR1 is SEHNR and CDR2 FQNEAQ (reference sequence). V was shortened by 7 bases and J by 0 bases, with 7 bases between the two germline ends. In DNA form, the CDR3 reads TGTGCCAGCACTTCGGACTCCTACGAGCAGTACTTC. It translates to CASTSDSYEQYF.

This clone was detected a few times. V gene TRBV6-1 combines with J gene TRBJ2-3; TRBD2 is a possible D gene (5 bases). Trimming stripped 3 bases from V and 0 bases from J, with 13 bases between. CDR1 MNHNS and CDR2 SASEGT come from the germline V gene. The CDR3 runs to 16 residues. The CDR3: CASSDRGFTSTDTQYF. The CDR3 nucleotides read TGTGCCAGCAGTGATCGCGGGTTTACTAGCACAGATACGCAGTATTTT.

The V call is TRBV29-1, the J call TRBJ1-1; D unresolved. Per the germline V gene, CDR1 is SQVTM and CDR2 is ANQGSEA. Trimming took off 7 bases at V and 3 bases at J, with 15 bases between the two ends. The CDR3 has 13 residues. The CDR3 is CSAHRGADTEAFF. CDR3 nucleotide sequence: TGCAGCGCACATCGGGGAGCTGACACTGAAGCTTTCTTT.

J is TRBJ2-2 and V is TRBV28, with D maybe TRBD1 (5 bases). CDR3 length: 16 residues. Germline V gives CDR1 MDHEN, CDR2 SYDVKM. Trimming removed 4 bases at V and 2 bases at J, with 14 bases between. In DNA, the CDR3 is TGTGCCAGCAGTTCCCCAGACAGCGAAAACACCGGGGAGCTGTTTTTT. This sequence encodes CASSSPDSENTGELFF. Full variable domain (remainder filled in from reference TRBV28 and TRBJ2-2): DVKVTQSSRYLVKRTGEKVFLECVQDMDHENMFWYRQDPGLGLRLIYFSYDVKMKEKGDIPEGYSVSREKKERFSLILESASTNQTSMYLCASSSPDSENTGELFFGEGSRLTVL.

Comment on this clone: Other DNA sequences in this sample translate to the same CDR3. The chain has TRBV20-1 and TRBJ2-5; D is undetermined. The CDR3 runs 10 residues. Germline values: CDR1 DFQATT, CDR2 SNEGSKA (reference sequence). Trimming removed 5 bases from V and 2 bases from J, with 3 bases in between. The CDR3 DNA reads as TGCAGTGCTTCTCAAGAGACCCAGTACTTC. It codes for CSASQETQYF.

The J gene is TRBJ1-2, the V gene TRBV7-2, with D tentatively TRBD1 (6 bases). This CDR3 region has 14 residues. Germline CDR1 and CDR2: SGHTA and FQGNSA. V was pared by 3 bases and J by 4 bases, with 12 bases between. Written as DNA, the CDR3 is TGTGCCAGCAGCTTCCAGGGGCAGGGCTATGGCTACACCTTC. It specifies CASSFQGQGYGYTF.

The chain combines TRBV4-3 with TRBJ1-2; D is perhaps TRBD1 (5 bases). This CDR3 has 13 residues. The V gene lost 1 base and the J gene lost 8 bases, with 11 bases spanning the gap. Germline CDR1 LGHNA, CDR2 YSLEER. CDR3 in DNA: TGCGCCAGCAGCCAAGCCACAGGTATGGGCTACACCTTC. Translated: CASSQATGMGYTF.

The count of this clone is one. The chain uses TRBV30 and TRBJ1-1; weak D call: TRBD1 (6 bases). In germline, CDR1 is GTSNPN, CDR2 SVGIG (reference sequence). The CDR3 has 13 residues. Trimming removed 4 bases from V and 3 bases from J, with 12 bases in between. CDR3 sequence reads: CAWMGGRDTEAFF. In nucleotides, the CDR3 is TGTGCCTGGATGGGGGGGCGGGACACTGAAGCTTTCTTT.

The rearrangement links TRBV18 to TRBJ1-3, with 7 bases that match TRBD1. V dropped 2 bases and J dropped 9; count of bases not matched to a gene: 7. Germline-derived CDR1 and CDR2 are KGHSH and LQKENI. The CDR3 spans 14 residues. The DNA for the CDR3 is TGTGCCAGCTCACCAGGGAGGGGGCGCGGCACCATATATTTT. The encoded protein is CASSPGRGRGTIYF.

J is TRBJ1-5 and V is TRBV18; TRBD1 might be the D (6 bases). The V gene lost 8 bases and the J gene lost 9 bases, with 20 bases spanning the gap. The V gene's germline CDR1 is KGHSH and CDR2 LQKENI. The CDR3 totals 14 residues. The CDR3 spells CASRGATAAGPQHF. CDR3 nucleotides: TGTGCCAGCCGGGGGGCTACCGCCGCGGGGCCCCAGCATTTT.

This rearrangement joins TRBV27 to TRBJ1-6; perhaps TRBD1 as D (5 bases). Deletions cut 10 bases from V and 6 bases from J, with 10 bases between. This CDR3 has 12 amino acids. Germline CDR1 reads MNHEY; CDR2 reads SMNVEV (reference sequence). The CDR3 sequence: CATGPLNSPLHF. DNA of the CDR3: TGTGCCACGGGACCGCTTAATTCACCCCTCCACTTT.

This rearrangement joins TRBV7-9 to TRBJ2-7; no clear D. The CDR3 loop spans 12 amino acids. Germline loops: CDR1 SEHNR, CDR2 FQNEAQ (reference sequence). V was shortened by 5 bases and J by 2 bases, with 7 bases between the two germline ends. The CDR3 loop is CASSRETYEQYF. The CDR3 nucleotides are TGTGCCAGCAGCCGCGAGACCTACGAGCAGTACTTC. Complete variable domain (other parts from reference TRBV7-9 and TRBJ2-7): DTGVSQNPRHKITKRGQNVTFRCDPISEHNRLYWYRQTLGQGPEFLTYFQNEAQLEKSRLLSDRFSAERPKGSFSTLEIQRTEQGDSAMYLCASSRETYEQYFGPGTRLTVT.

The chain combines TRBV25-1 with TRBJ1-2; 12 bases map to TRBD1. This CDR3 is 16 amino acids long. V shed 6 bases, J shed 6 bases, and the junction held 11 bases outside the gene matches. CDR1 is MGHDK and CDR2 is SYGVNS in the germline V gene. The CDR3: CASSQGDRGQRNGYTF. The CDR3, as DNA: TGTGCCAGCAGCCAAGGGGACAGGGGGCAAAGGAATGGCTACACCTTC.

CDR3 in DNA: TGTGCCAGCAGCCAAGAGGTCCAGAACTACGAGCAGTACTTC. This translates into CASSQEVQNYEQYF. This rearrangement joins TRBV4-2 to TRBJ2-7; D is unresolved. This CDR3 is 14 amino acids long. Germline assignment: CDR1 LGHNA and CDR2 YNFKEQ. Trimming pared 0 bases from V and 3 bases from J, leaving 9 bases between.

The chain employs TRBV18 and TRBJ2-3, with D possibly TRBD1 on 6 matching bases. The CDR3 consists of 16 residues. Germline V gene data show CDR1 as KGHSH and CDR2 as LQKENI. Trimming cost V 1 base and J 2 bases, with 13 bases left between them. The CDR3 DNA sequence: TGTGCCAGCTCACCACGGGGGCGTTCTTTCACAGATACGCAGTATTTT. Translated, it gives CASSPRGRSFTDTQYF.

The gene calls are TRBV15 and TRBJ1-1; D unclear. The germline CDR1 and CDR2 sequences are LNHNV and YYDKDF (reference sequence). V lost 2 bases and J lost 1, with 8 bases in between. This CDR3 is 14 amino acids long. CDR3 sequence (DNA): TGTGCCACCAGCAGACCCCCGGAGAACACTGAAGCTTTCTTT. Protein sequence: CATSRPPENTEAFF.